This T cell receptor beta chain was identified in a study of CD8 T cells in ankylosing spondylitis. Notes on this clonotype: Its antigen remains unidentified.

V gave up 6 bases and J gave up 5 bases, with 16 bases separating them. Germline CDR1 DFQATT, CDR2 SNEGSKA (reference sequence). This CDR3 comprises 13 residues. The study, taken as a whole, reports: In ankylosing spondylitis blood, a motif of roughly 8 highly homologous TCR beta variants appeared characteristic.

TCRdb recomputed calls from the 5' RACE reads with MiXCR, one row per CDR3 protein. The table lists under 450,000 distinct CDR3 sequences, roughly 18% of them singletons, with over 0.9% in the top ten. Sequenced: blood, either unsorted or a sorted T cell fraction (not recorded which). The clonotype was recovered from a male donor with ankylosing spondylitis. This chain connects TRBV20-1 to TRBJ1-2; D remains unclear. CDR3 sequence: CSAPDRPPYGYTF. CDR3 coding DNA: TGCAGTGCCCCAGACCGCCCTCCTTATGGCTACACCTTC.